The rows below give T cell receptor beta chains drawn from one sample of a study of OX40 agonist ivuxolimab in advanced cancers. Method: immunoSEQ multiplex PCR; TCRdb's copy keeps in-frame clones and lacks some. Of 50,000 to 65,000 clones listed, 70% to 90% were seen once; the top ten hold nearly 0.7%. This specimen was CD4+ or CD8+ T cells sorted from blood, taken in a trial of the OX40 agonist ivuxolimab. Receptors were obtained from an adult with an advanced solid tumor such as melanoma, head and neck, liver or kidney cancer. Each CDR3 is given with its conserved first and last residue. Fields, in order: clone size, D gene, J gene, V gene, CDR3 length, CDR3 protein, CDR3 DNA. A D gene is named only where the DNA matches it firmly. Not all rows give a size; the values are once, few, many and, for expanded clones, a class.

clone_size: NA
d_call: TRBD1
j_call: TRBJ1-2
v_call: TRBV7-2
cdr3_length: 15
cdr3_aa: CASSLGTGVNYGYTF
cdr3_nt: TGTGCCAGCAGCTTGGGGACAGGAGTTAACTATGGCTACACCTTC

clone_size: NA
d_call: NA
j_call: TRBJ2-3
v_call: TRBV7-9
cdr3_length: 17
cdr3_aa: CASKYYRGAQSTDTQYF
cdr3_nt: TGTGCCAGCAAGTACTACCGGGGGGCACAAAGCACAGATACGCAGTATTTT

clone_size: NA
d_call: NA
j_call: TRBJ2-7
v_call: TRBV6-5
cdr3_length: 14
cdr3_aa: CASSYSFRDHEQYF
cdr3_nt: TGTGCCAGCAGTTACTCGTTCCGCGACCACGAGCAGTACTTC

clone_size: NA
d_call: NA
j_call: TRBJ1-1
v_call: TRBV15
cdr3_length: 13
cdr3_aa: CATSGVGGVGAFF
cdr3_nt: TGTGCCACCAGCGGAGTGGGGGGCGTAGGAGCTTTCTTT

clone_size: NA
d_call: NA
j_call: TRBJ2-7
v_call: TRBV28
cdr3_length: 9
cdr3_aa: CATGPWQYF
cdr3_nt: TGTGCCACCGGGCCGTGGCAGTACTTC

clone_size: NA
d_call: NA
j_call: TRBJ1-1
v_call: TRBV28
cdr3_length: 11
cdr3_aa: CASGLGREAFF
cdr3_nt: TGTGCCAGCGGCCTCGGGCGGGAGGCTTTCTTT

clone_size: NA
d_call: TRBD1
j_call: TRBJ1-2
v_call: TRBV28
cdr3_length: 15
cdr3_aa: CASSFPQGANYGYTF
cdr3_nt: TGTGCCAGCAGTTTCCCACAGGGGGCCAACTATGGCTACACCTTC

clone_size: NA
d_call: NA
j_call: TRBJ2-7
v_call: TRBV5-4
cdr3_length: 13
cdr3_aa: CASSLGQLGEQYF
cdr3_nt: TGTGCCAGCAGCTTGGGACAGTTGGGCGAGCAGTACTTC

clone_size: NA
d_call: NA
j_call: TRBJ1-1
v_call: TRBV20-1
cdr3_length: 11
cdr3_aa: CSAPRRTEAFF
cdr3_nt: TGCAGTGCCCCCCGGCGGACTGAAGCTTTCTTT

clone_size: NA
d_call: NA
j_call: TRBJ2-5
v_call: TRBV5-1
cdr3_length: 13
cdr3_aa: CASSNGDEETQYF
cdr3_nt: TGCGCCAGCAGCAACGGGGACGAAGAGACCCAGTACTTC

clone_size: once
d_call: NA
j_call: TRBJ1-1
v_call: TRBV5-1
cdr3_length: 15
cdr3_aa: CASTRGVAADTEAFF
cdr3_nt: TGCGCCAGCACCCGGGGGGTGGCCGCGGACACTGAAGCTTTCTTT

clone_size: NA
d_call: TRBD1
j_call: TRBJ2-2
v_call: TRBV5-6
cdr3_length: 16
cdr3_aa: CASSLSGTGDYGELFF
cdr3_nt: TGTGCCAGCAGCCTTTCCGGGACAGGGGATTATGGGGAGCTGTTTTTT

clone_size: once
d_call: NA
j_call: TRBJ2-5
v_call: TRBV5-4
cdr3_length: 17
cdr3_aa: CASSPSLNSPIRETQYF
cdr3_nt: TGTGCCAGCAGCCCTAGCCTGAATAGCCCTATCCGGGAGACCCAGTACTTC

clone_size: once
d_call: NA
j_call: TRBJ1-2
v_call: TRBV6-1
cdr3_length: 14
cdr3_aa: CASSEISGPYGYTF
cdr3_nt: TGTGCCAGCAGTGAAATTTCGGGGCCTTATGGCTACACCTTC

clone_size: NA
d_call: NA
j_call: TRBJ1-1
v_call: TRBV6-6
cdr3_length: 12
cdr3_aa: CASSNPNTEAFF
cdr3_nt: TGTGCCAGCAGTAACCCTAACACTGAAGCTTTCTTT

clone_size: NA
d_call: TRBD1
j_call: TRBJ1-4
v_call: TRBV19
cdr3_length: 15
cdr3_aa: CASSRDRESNEKLFF
cdr3_nt: TGTGCCAGTAGTAGGGACAGGGAATCTAATGAAAAACTGTTTTTT

clone_size: NA
d_call: TRBD1
j_call: TRBJ1-2
v_call: TRBV5-1
cdr3_length: 16
cdr3_aa: CASSLAGTGDTYGYTF
cdr3_nt: TGCGCCAGCAGCTTGGCAGGGACAGGGGACACCTATGGCTACACCTTC

clone_size: NA
d_call: NA
j_call: TRBJ2-7
v_call: TRBV6-5
cdr3_length: 15
cdr3_aa: CASSYVKGPSYEQYF
cdr3_nt: TGTGCCAGCAGTTATGTGAAGGGGCCCTCCTACGAGCAGTACTTC

clone_size: few
d_call: NA
j_call: TRBJ2-7
v_call: TRBV2
cdr3_length: 10
cdr3_aa: CASSNYEQYF
cdr3_nt: TGTGCCAGCAGCAACTACGAGCAGTACTTC

clone_size: NA
d_call: TRBD1
j_call: TRBJ1-2
v_call: TRBV11-2
cdr3_length: 16
cdr3_aa: CASSANRGRPTRGYTF
cdr3_nt: TGTGCCAGCAGCGCTAACAGGGGGCGGCCGACGCGAGGCTACACCTTC

clone_size: NA
d_call: TRBD1
j_call: TRBJ2-3
v_call: TRBV5-8
cdr3_length: 14
cdr3_aa: CASRDRVSTDTQYF
cdr3_nt: TGTGCCAGCAGAGACAGGGTTAGCACAGATACGCAGTATTTT

clone_size: NA
d_call: NA
j_call: TRBJ1-3
v_call: TRBV6-1
cdr3_length: 15
cdr3_aa: CASSEARRAGNTIYF
cdr3_nt: TGTGCCAGCAGTGAAGCGAGGAGGGCTGGAAACACCATATATTTT

clone_size: NA
d_call: NA
j_call: TRBJ2-5
v_call: TRBV11-3
cdr3_length: 11
cdr3_aa: CASSLTETQYF
cdr3_nt: TGTGCCAGCAGCTTAACAGAGACCCAGTACTTC

clone_size: few
d_call: NA
j_call: TRBJ1-6
v_call: TRBV2
cdr3_length: 13
cdr3_aa: CASSGELNSPLHF
cdr3_nt: TGTGCCAGCTCCGGGGAACTGAATTCACCCCTCCACTTT

clone_size: NA
d_call: NA
j_call: TRBJ1-5
v_call: TRBV25-1
cdr3_length: 12
cdr3_aa: CASSEPGQPQHF
cdr3_nt: TGTGCCAGCAGTGAGCCAGGTCAGCCCCAGCATTTT